These T cell receptor beta chains were read from a single sample in a study of response to subunit inactivated influenza vaccine. TCRdb re-called the RT-PCR reads with MiXCR, one entry per CDR3 protein. This table has just under 550,000 distinct CDR3 sequences, roughly 23% appearing once. The same data also contributed to another study, on T cells expressing NK-cell markers.

The source was CD4+ T cells sorted from PBMCs, collected 11 to 12 days after vaccination. All receptors derive from a man in his fifties or sixties who received an inactivated influenza vaccine. Each CDR3 is given with its conserved first and last residue. D genes are given only for firm matches. Rows may omit the clone size; those that give it use once, few, many or a size class.

clone_size: -
v_call: TRBV19
d_call: -
j_call: TRBJ2-6
cdr3_aa: CASTFPPPGTNVLTF
cdr3_nt: TGTGCCAGTACCTTCCCCCCCCCGGGAACCAACGTCCTGACTTTC

clone_size: -
v_call: TRBV29-1
d_call: -
j_call: TRBJ2-7
cdr3_aa: CSVEGDGSYEQYF
cdr3_nt: TGCAGCGTTGAAGGGGACGGATCCTACGAGCAGTACTTC

clone_size: -
v_call: TRBV7-8
d_call: TRBD1
j_call: TRBJ1-2
cdr3_aa: CASSFGGQANYGYTF
cdr3_nt: TGTGCCAGCAGCTTCGGGGGACAGGCGAACTATGGCTACACCTTC

clone_size: -
v_call: TRBV28
d_call: -
j_call: TRBJ2-7
cdr3_aa: CASSPSWEQYF
cdr3_nt: TGTGCCAGCAGCCCAAGCTGGGAGCAGTACTTC

clone_size: once
v_call: TRBV28
d_call: -
j_call: TRBJ2-5
cdr3_aa: CASSPLTGRETQYF
cdr3_nt: TGTGCCAGCAGTCCTTTGACAGGTAGAGAGACCCAGTACTTC

clone_size: few
v_call: TRBV4-2
d_call: -
j_call: TRBJ1-6
cdr3_aa: CASSQDGVYNSPLHF
cdr3_nt: TGTGCCAGCAGCCAAGACGGGGTCTATAATTCACCCCTCCACTTT

clone_size: -
v_call: TRBV4-2
d_call: -
j_call: TRBJ2-4
cdr3_aa: CASSQARQGLVNIQYF
cdr3_nt: TGTGCCAGCAGCCAAGCCAGGCAGGGGCTGGTAAACATTCAGTACTTC

clone_size: few
v_call: TRBV3-1
d_call: -
j_call: TRBJ2-3
cdr3_aa: CASSQEIGTDTQYF
cdr3_nt: TGTGCCAGCAGCCAAGAGATCGGCACAGATACGCAGTATTTT

clone_size: -
v_call: TRBV4-2
d_call: -
j_call: TRBJ2-3
cdr3_aa: CASSQVYLTDTDTDTQYF
cdr3_nt: TGTGCCAGCAGCCAAGTGTATCTGACAGACACGGACACAGATACGCAGTATTTT

clone_size: -
v_call: TRBV7-3
d_call: -
j_call: TRBJ2-7
cdr3_aa: CASSLVWGTDYEQYF
cdr3_nt: TGTGCCAGCAGCTTAGTGTGGGGGACGGACTACGAGCAGTACTTC

clone_size: -
v_call: TRBV4-3
d_call: -
j_call: TRBJ1-4
cdr3_aa: CASSHERTNEKLFF
cdr3_nt: TGCGCCAGCAGCCATGAGAGGACTAATGAAAAACTGTTTTTT

clone_size: few
v_call: TRBV12-3/TRBV12-4
d_call: -
j_call: TRBJ1-2
cdr3_aa: CASSLSGTPQGYTF
cdr3_nt: TGTGCCAGCAGTTTATCCGGGACTCCTCAAGGCTACACCTTC

clone_size: few
v_call: TRBV6-2/TRBV6-3
d_call: TRBD1
j_call: TRBJ1-1
cdr3_aa: CASVGGEDTEAFF
cdr3_nt: TGTGCCAGCGTAGGGGGCGAAGACACTGAAGCTTTCTTT

clone_size: -
v_call: TRBV25-1
d_call: -
j_call: TRBJ2-2
cdr3_aa: CASARGATGELFF
cdr3_nt: TGTGCCAGTGCAAGGGGGGCCACCGGGGAGCTGTTTTTT

clone_size: -
v_call: TRBV15
d_call: TRBD1
j_call: TRBJ2-7
cdr3_aa: CATSRSRGISYEQYF
cdr3_nt: TGTGCCACCAGCAGATCCAGGGGGATCTCCTACGAGCAGTACTTC

clone_size: few
v_call: TRBV10-3
d_call: TRBD2
j_call: TRBJ2-5
cdr3_aa: CAIRAGRTGGPQETQYF
cdr3_nt: TGTGCCATCAGGGCTGGTCGGACGGGGGGGCCCCAAGAGACCCAGTACTTC

clone_size: -
v_call: TRBV12-3/TRBV12-4
d_call: -
j_call: TRBJ1-1
cdr3_aa: CASSFGRVLNTEAFF
cdr3_nt: TGTGCCAGCAGTTTCGGCAGGGTGTTGAACACTGAAGCTTTCTTT

clone_size: few
v_call: TRBV30
d_call: -
j_call: TRBJ2-6
cdr3_aa: CAWSVQGANVLTF
cdr3_nt: TGTGCCTGGAGTGTACAGGGAGCCAACGTCCTGACTTTC

clone_size: -
v_call: TRBV7-2
d_call: TRBD2
j_call: TRBJ2-1
cdr3_aa: CASSLQAGGLYNEQFF
cdr3_nt: TGTGCCAGCAGCTTACAAGCGGGGGGCCTCTACAATGAGCAGTTCTTC

clone_size: -
v_call: TRBV20-1
d_call: TRBD1
j_call: TRBJ2-5
cdr3_aa: CSARAWDSKETQYF
cdr3_nt: TGCAGTGCTAGAGCGTGGGACAGTAAAGAGACCCAGTACTTC

clone_size: few
v_call: TRBV6-5
d_call: TRBD1
j_call: TRBJ2-2
cdr3_aa: CASSYSGGRLATGELFF
cdr3_nt: TGTGCCAGCAGTTACTCAGGGGGCCGATTGGCCACCGGGGAGCTGTTTTTT

clone_size: few
v_call: TRBV12-3/TRBV12-4
d_call: -
j_call: TRBJ2-1
cdr3_aa: CASSLLPVQFF
cdr3_nt: TGTGCCAGCAGTTTACTTCCGGTGCAGTTCTTC

clone_size: -
v_call: TRBV7-8
d_call: TRBD1
j_call: TRBJ2-3
cdr3_aa: CASSWGGQGFTDTQYF
cdr3_nt: TGTGCCAGCAGCTGGGGGGGACAGGGCTTCACAGATACGCAGTATTTT

clone_size: many
v_call: TRBV6-2/TRBV6-3
d_call: -
j_call: TRBJ2-4
cdr3_aa: CASSRDLAKNIQYF
cdr3_nt: TGTGCCAGCAGCCGTGACCTAGCCAAAAACATTCAGTACTTC

clone_size: few
v_call: TRBV6-1
d_call: TRBD1
j_call: TRBJ2-2
cdr3_aa: CASKSAGQGKTGELFF
cdr3_nt: TGTGCCAGCAAATCAGCGGGACAGGGTAAAACCGGGGAGCTGTTTTTT

clone_size: -
v_call: TRBV4-1
d_call: -
j_call: TRBJ1-5
cdr3_aa: CASSQGAARNQPQHF
cdr3_nt: TGCGCCAGCAGCCAGGGAGCGGCGAGAAATCAGCCCCAGCATTTT

clone_size: -
v_call: TRBV5-6
d_call: -
j_call: TRBJ2-1
cdr3_aa: CASSSALSRGTYNEQFF
cdr3_nt: TGTGCCAGCAGCTCCGCACTCTCTCGCGGGACTTACAATGAGCAGTTCTTC

clone_size: -
v_call: TRBV20-1
d_call: TRBD2
j_call: TRBJ2-3
cdr3_aa: CSANSGSTDTQYF
cdr3_nt: TGCAGTGCTAATAGCGGGAGCACAGATACGCAGTATTTT

clone_size: few
v_call: TRBV12-3/TRBV12-4
d_call: -
j_call: TRBJ2-3
cdr3_aa: CASSLRHGADTQYF
cdr3_nt: TGTGCCAGCAGTTTGCGTCATGGGGCAGATACGCAGTATTTT

clone_size: few
v_call: TRBV6-1
d_call: TRBD1
j_call: TRBJ1-1
cdr3_aa: CASSLTGSGAFF
cdr3_nt: TGTGCCAGCAGCCTGACAGGGTCTGGAGCTTTCTTT

clone_size: few
v_call: TRBV11-2
d_call: TRBD1
j_call: TRBJ2-3
cdr3_aa: CASSPRQGPSTDTQYF
cdr3_nt: TGTGCCAGCAGCCCCCGACAGGGGCCTAGCACAGATACGCAGTATTTT

clone_size: -
v_call: TRBV4-1
d_call: -
j_call: TRBJ1-5
cdr3_aa: CASSQDGGARGQPQHF
cdr3_nt: TGCGCCAGCAGCCAAGACGGTGGGGCACGCGGTCAGCCCCAGCATTTT

clone_size: -
v_call: TRBV20-1
d_call: TRBD2
j_call: TRBJ2-2
cdr3_aa: CSARELPLAGRDTGELFF
cdr3_nt: TGCAGTGCTAGAGAGCTCCCACTAGCGGGTCGGGACACCGGGGAGCTGTTTTTT

clone_size: few
v_call: TRBV5-4
d_call: -
j_call: TRBJ2-7
cdr3_aa: CASSDSTTYEQYF
cdr3_nt: TGTGCCAGCAGCGACAGCACGACATACGAGCAGTACTTC

clone_size: few
v_call: TRBV20-1
d_call: TRBD1
j_call: TRBJ1-1
cdr3_aa: CSASGTGVTEAFF
cdr3_nt: TGCAGTGCTTCCGGGACAGGGGTCACTGAAGCTTTCTTT

clone_size: few
v_call: TRBV2
d_call: -
j_call: TRBJ1-1
cdr3_aa: CASSATRRNTEAFF
cdr3_nt: TGTGCCAGCAGTGCCACACGACGGAACACTGAAGCTTTCTTT

clone_size: -
v_call: TRBV7-2
d_call: -
j_call: TRBJ1-6
cdr3_aa: CASSPSQYSSPLHF
cdr3_nt: TGTGCCAGCAGCCCCAGTCAATATAGTTCACCCCTCCACTTT

clone_size: -
v_call: TRBV29-1
d_call: -
j_call: TRBJ1-2
cdr3_aa: CSVIENYGYTF
cdr3_nt: TGCAGCGTTATCGAAAACTATGGCTACACCTTC

clone_size: -
v_call: TRBV25-1
d_call: -
j_call: TRBJ2-2
cdr3_aa: CASIVRDPPGELFF
cdr3_nt: TGTGCCAGCATCGTCCGGGACCCGCCCGGGGAGCTGTTTTTT

clone_size: -
v_call: TRBV20-1
d_call: TRBD2
j_call: TRBJ2-3
cdr3_aa: CSARPAGVTTDTQYF
cdr3_nt: TGCAGTGCTAGACCAGCGGGGGTCACCACAGATACGCAGTATTTT

clone_size: -
v_call: TRBV20-1
d_call: -
j_call: TRBJ1-4
cdr3_aa: CSALTLSDGEKLFF
cdr3_nt: TGCAGTGCTTTGACCCTCTCCGACGGCGAAAAACTGTTTTTT

clone_size: -
v_call: TRBV12-3/TRBV12-4
d_call: -
j_call: TRBJ1-1
cdr3_aa: CASRTSAGNTEAFF
cdr3_nt: TGTGCCAGCAGAACTTCAGCGGGGAACACTGAAGCTTTCTTT

clone_size: -
v_call: TRBV7-3
d_call: TRBD1
j_call: TRBJ2-1
cdr3_aa: CASSKDRGAYNEQFF
cdr3_nt: TGTGCCAGCAGCAAAGACAGGGGAGCCTACAATGAGCAGTTCTTC

clone_size: few
v_call: TRBV5-1
d_call: -
j_call: TRBJ2-7
cdr3_aa: CASSQGGLHEQYF
cdr3_nt: TGCGCCAGCAGCCAGGGCGGGCTACACGAGCAGTACTTC

clone_size: -
v_call: TRBV24-1
d_call: TRBD1
j_call: TRBJ2-7
cdr3_aa: CATSDYRDRGYEQYF
cdr3_nt: TGTGCCACCAGTGATTACCGGGACAGGGGATACGAGCAGTACTTC

clone_size: -
v_call: TRBV30
d_call: -
j_call: TRBJ1-5
cdr3_aa: CAWSLGFNQPQHF
cdr3_nt: TGTGCCTGGAGTTTAGGTTTTAATCAGCCCCAGCATTTT

clone_size: -
v_call: TRBV12-3/TRBV12-4
d_call: TRBD2
j_call: TRBJ2-1
cdr3_aa: CASSLGTSGSLGYEQFF
cdr3_nt: TGTGCCAGCAGTTTGGGGACTAGCGGGAGTCTGGGCTATGAGCAGTTCTTC

clone_size: few
v_call: TRBV20-1
d_call: -
j_call: TRBJ2-7
cdr3_aa: CSASDRSSSYEQYF
cdr3_nt: TGCAGTGCCTCTGATCGATCTAGCTCCTACGAGCAGTACTTC

clone_size: -
v_call: TRBV7-2
d_call: TRBD2
j_call: TRBJ2-1
cdr3_aa: CASSPYRSAGVKNEQFF
cdr3_nt: TGTGCCAGCAGCCCATATCGGTCCGCGGGAGTAAAGAATGAGCAGTTCTTC

clone_size: -
v_call: TRBV13
d_call: -
j_call: TRBJ2-6
cdr3_aa: CAMGPGEANVLTF
cdr3_nt: TGTGCCATGGGCCCCGGGGAGGCCAACGTCCTGACTTTC

clone_size: -
v_call: TRBV12-3/TRBV12-4
d_call: -
j_call: TRBJ2-5
cdr3_aa: CASSPGQTGQETQYF
cdr3_nt: TGTGCCAGCAGTCCTGGACAGACGGGGCAAGAGACCCAGTACTTC

clone_size: few
v_call: TRBV7-2
d_call: -
j_call: TRBJ2-5
cdr3_aa: CASSLAWSSVETQYF
cdr3_nt: TGTGCCAGCAGCTTAGCTTGGTCTTCGGTGGAGACCCAGTACTTC

clone_size: -
v_call: TRBV12-3/TRBV12-4
d_call: -
j_call: TRBJ1-5
cdr3_aa: CASSLDAGNQPQHF
cdr3_nt: TGTGCCAGCAGTTTAGATGCAGGAAATCAGCCCCAGCATTTT